This passage covers 26 T cell receptor beta chains from one sample sequenced in a study of human T cells and chemical hapten exposure. Time point defined: pre-sensitization, week 0. Stated treatment: therapeutic diphenylcyclopropenone sensitization with weekly scalp DPC. The starting material, unfractionated whole blood, was used for total RNA extraction. TCRdb analysed the RACE reads with MiXCR anew, one entry per CDR3 protein. The sample lists approximately 52,000 distinct CDR3 sequences, roughly a tenth occurring once. The starting material was whole blood, obtained in connection with sensitization to the hapten diphenylcyclopropenone (DPC). These receptors were collected from a woman in her 30s with alopecia areata. Some clones in this sample may be carry-over from other donors' samples.

The chain couples TRBV6-2 or TRBV6-3 to TRBJ1-5; D gene unclear. This CDR3 comprises 14 residues. CDR1 is MNHEY, CDR2 SVGEGT, per germline. V was pared by 0 bases and J by 7 bases, with 10 bases between. CDR3 coding DNA: TGTGCCAGCAGTTACTCGATGGTCTCCCAGCCCCAGCATTTT. It specifies CASSYSMVSQPQHF.

This clonotype has a handful of counts. The chain employs TRBV18 and TRBJ2-5; 7 nucleotides line up with TRBD1. Trimming removed 6 bases from V and 3 bases from J; junction bases left unmatched: 4. CDR1 KGHSH and CDR2 LQKENI come from the germline V gene. There are 13 residues in the CDR3. As DNA, the CDR3 is TGTGCCAGCTCCCCGACAGGGAAAGAGACCCAGTACTTC. Translation gives CASSPTGKETQYF.

This clonotype was seen a few times. The chain uses TRBV6-5 and TRBJ2-1; D possibly corresponds to TRBD2 (6 bases). Per germline, CDR1 MNHEY and CDR2 SVGAGI. Trimming shortened V by 8 bases and J by 10 bases, and 24 bases separated the two germline ends. The CDR3 has 15 residues. In DNA, the CDR3 is TGTGCCAGCGGCTTCGGGTTGGGGGGAGCAAGCGAGCAGTTCTTC. Translating it yields CASGFGLGGASEQFF.

This clonotype was seen at least ten times. The chain joins TRBV12-3 or TRBV12-4 to TRBJ1-1; D is possibly TRBD1 (6 bases). The CDR3 has 12 amino acids. V shed 3 bases and J shed 6 bases, with 8 bases lying between them. CDR3 sequence reads: CASSLGGPEAFF. The CDR3 DNA follows: TGTGCCAGCAGTTTGGGGGGGCCTGAAGCTTTCTTT.

This clonotype was counted between two and nine times. The rearrangement links TRBV9 to TRBJ1-4, with D possibly matching TRBD1 (6 bases). This CDR3 region has 15 residues. CDR1 and CDR2 (germline): SGDLS, YYNGEE. V was clipped by 4 bases and J by 7 bases, with 17 bases between them. CDR3 sequence (DNA): TGTGCCAGCAGCCAAAATCAGGGAGGGGGTGAAAAACTGTTTTTT. Translating gives CASSQNQGGGEKLFF.

This clonotype appeared a few times. This chain connects TRBV20-1 to TRBJ1-1; tentatively, D is TRBD1 (5 bases). The germline V gene has CDR1 DFQATT and CDR2 SNEGSKA (reference sequence). Trimming shortened V by 5 bases and J by 6 bases, and 19 bases separated the two germline ends. This CDR3 is 14 amino acids long. The CDR3 coding sequence is TGCAGTGCTCGCAGGGAGGATTCAGATTCTGAAGCTTTCTTT. Translating gives CSARREDSDSEAFF.

The J gene is TRBJ2-1, the V gene TRBV5-1, with D perhaps assigned TRBD1 or TRBD2 (6 bases each). There are 16 residues in the CDR3. Germline V CDR1 and CDR2: SGHRS, YFSETQ. V lost 1 base and J lost 4, with 15 bases in between. CDR3 sequence: CASSLSAGGLYNEQFF. In nucleotides, the CDR3 is TGCGCCAGCAGCTTGTCAGCCGGGGGCCTTTACAATGAGCAGTTCTTC.

The genes are TRBV7-2 and TRBJ2-3; D is tentatively TRBD1 or TRBD2 (5 bases each). Germline CDR1 and CDR2: SGHTA and FQGNSA. The CDR3 covers 15 residues. The V end was cut by 2 bases, the J end by 0 bases, with 9 bases between. CDR3 in amino acids: CASSLNGASTDTQYF. CDR3 nucleotide sequence: TGTGCCAGCAGCTTAAACGGGGCTAGCACAGATACGCAGTATTTT.

This clonotype has only a few counts. This rearrangement joins TRBV7-2 to TRBJ2-3; 7 bases match TRBD1. CDR3 length: 13 amino acids. V gave up 5 bases and J gave up 4 bases; unmatched junction bases: 3. Germline V lookup: CDR1 SGHTA, CDR2 FQGNSA. The CDR3 is CASSTDRPDTQYF. The CDR3 region has the DNA TGTGCCAGCAGCACGGACAGGCCAGATACGCAGTATTTT.

This clonotype was picked up many times. This sequence joins TRBV20-1 and TRBJ1-5, with 8 bases identical to TRBD1. V shed 5 bases and J 4 bases; nucleotides not matched to a gene: 7. Germline assignment: CDR1 DFQATT and CDR2 SNEGSKA (reference sequence). This CDR3 spans 14 amino acids. The CDR3: CSAPGQVSNQPQHF. In DNA form, the CDR3 reads TGCAGTGCTCCGGGACAGGTTTCAAATCAGCCCCAGCATTTT.

V usage is TRBV5-1 and J usage is TRBJ1-1, with 7 bases that match TRBD1. Unmatched junction bases numbered 7, after V lost 3 bases and J lost 2 bases. Per germline, CDR1 SGHRS and CDR2 YFSETQ. There are 15 residues in the CDR3. The CDR3 DNA sequence: TGCGCCAGCAGCTATAGGACAGGCCGAAACACTGAAGCTTTCTTT. Translating it yields CASSYRTGRNTEAFF.

The rearrangement joins TRBV11-3 to TRBJ2-3, with TRBD1 matching over 7 bases. This CDR3 has 14 amino acids. V was clipped by 5 bases and J by 3 bases; unmatched bases: 5. CDR1 and CDR2 (germline): SGHNT, YENEEA. CDR3 amino acids: CASSRGQRTDTQYF. Written as DNA, the CDR3 is TGTGCCAGCAGCCGGGGACAGAGAACAGATACGCAGTATTTT.

The chain is built from TRBV27 and TRBJ2-4, with 8 nucleotides matching TRBD1. Losses at the gene ends were 2 bases for V and 6 bases for J; bases not matched to a gene: 0. CDR3 length: 13 residues. From germline, CDR1 is MNHEY and CDR2 SMNVEV (reference sequence). CDR3 in amino acids: CASSLGTGNIQYF. The DNA of the CDR3 is TGTGCCAGCAGTTTAGGGACAGGAAACATTCAGTACTTC.

This clonotype has only a few counts. Relative to the germline gene, one junction end is altered; a read error may explain this. The genes are TRBV5-4 and TRBJ1-2; 12 nucleotides align to TRBD1. CDR1 and CDR2 from the germline V gene are SGHNT and YYREEE (reference sequence). The length of the CDR3 is 17 residues. CDR3 residues: CASSLGPGTGGAGGDTF. CDR3 DNA: TGTGCCAGCAGCTTGGGGCCCGGGACAGGGGGCGCGGGTGGCGACACCTTC.

The rearrangement joins TRBV7-2 to TRBJ2-7; D unclear. Germline V gene data show CDR1 as SGHTA and CDR2 as FQGNSA. This CDR3 contains 15 residues. V lost 1 base to trimming and J lost 3 bases, with 13 bases between them. The CDR3 coding sequence is TGTGCCAGCAGCTTAGTTGCCTTCAGTGGCTACGAGCAGTACTTC. This codes for CASSLVAFSGYEQYF.

The sample holds many counts of this clonotype. The rearrangement uses TRBV6-4 and TRBJ2-1; 7 bases align to TRBD2. Germline V gives CDR1 MRHNA, CDR2 SNTAGT. The CDR3 is 14 residues long. After removal of 2 bases from V and 8 bases from J, the junction contained 6 bases not matched to a gene. CDR3 amino acids: CASSDGGESDEQFF. In DNA, the CDR3 is TGTGCCAGCAGTGACGGGGGGGAATCGGATGAGCAGTTCTTC.

The chain uses TRBV9 and TRBJ1-1; D call uncertain. CDR1 and CDR2 from the germline V gene are SGDLS and YYNGEE. V lost 4 bases and J 10 bases, leaving 17 bases between the germline ends. The length of the CDR3 is 13 residues. The CDR3 here is CASSPTPGGGAFF. The CDR3 nucleotides read TGTGCCAGCAGCCCGACGCCGGGCGGCGGAGCTTTCTTT. Variable domain in full (rest from reference TRBV9 and TRBJ1-1): DSGVTQTPKHLITATGQRVTLRCSPRSGDLSVYWYQQSLDQGLQFLIQYYNGEERAKGNILERFSAQQFPDLHSELNLSSLELGDSALYFCASSPTPGGGAFFGQGTRLTVV.

In its sample, this clonotype was seen a few times. The chain links TRBV12-3 or TRBV12-4 to TRBJ2-4; 8 positions match TRBD1. Unmatched junction bases numbered 6, after V lost 5 bases and J lost 6 bases. CDR3 length equals 14 residues. CDR3 residues: CASSPGTGGNIQYF. The DNA for the CDR3 is TGTGCCAGCAGTCCGGGGACAGGTGGAAACATTCAGTACTTC.

This clonotype was seen a handful of times. The chain couples TRBV5-4 to TRBJ1-2; maybe TRBD1 (5 bases). The CDR3 runs to 15 residues. Per the germline V gene, CDR1 is SGHNT and CDR2 is YYREEE (reference sequence). With 1 base removed from V and 4 bases from J, the gap between germline ends came to 14 bases. DNA of the CDR3: TGTGCCAGCAGCTTGAGTGGGGGGGGGAGCTATGGCTACACCTTC. Its translation: CASSLSGGGSYGYTF.

The chain uses TRBV5-1 and TRBJ1-1; 7 bases align to TRBD1. In germline, CDR1 is SGHRS, CDR2 YFSETQ. The CDR3 is 15 amino acids. The trim removed 4 bases at V and 6 bases at J, leaving 12 bases unmatched. The CDR3 DNA sequence: TGCGCCAGCAGCCCTGGGACAGCCTTCGTGCCTGAAGCTTTCTTT. It translates to CASSPGTAFVPEAFF.

The gene calls are TRBV20-1 and TRBJ2-6; no clear D gene. The V and J ends lost 5 bases and 0 bases respectively, with 11 bases between them. Germline V lookup: CDR1 DFQATT, CDR2 SNEGSKA (reference sequence). The CDR3 sequence is 15 residues long. The CDR3 is CSAAREISGANVLTF. Here the CDR3 DNA reads TGCAGTGCTGCTAGGGAAATCTCTGGGGCCAACGTCCTGACTTTC.

This clonotype was observed a handful of times. The rearrangement links TRBV29-1 to TRBJ2-2, with D uncertain. Germline lookup yields CDR1 SQVTM and CDR2 ANQGSEA. Trimming removed 3 bases at V and 5 bases at J, with 7 bases between. The CDR3 is 12 residues long. The CDR3: CSVDGWTGELFF. CDR3 in DNA: TGCAGCGTTGATGGGTGGACCGGGGAGCTGTTTTTT.

This clonotype was counted between two and nine times. The V call is TRBV5-1, the J call TRBJ1-2, with D uncertain. The V gene lost 2 bases and the J gene lost 7 bases, with 9 bases spanning the gap. The CDR3 sequence is 12 residues long. Germline assignment: CDR1 SGHRS and CDR2 YFSETQ. The CDR3 coding sequence is TGCGCCAGCAGCTTCGATTTTAGTGGCTACACCTTC. Translation: CASSFDFSGYTF.

This clonotype was detected only a few times. The chain is built from TRBV18 and TRBJ1-4; 10 bases line up with TRBD1. From germline, CDR1 is KGHSH and CDR2 LQKENI. With V trimmed by 3 bases and J by 8 bases, 12 bases remained unmatched. The CDR3 contains 17 residues. The CDR3 nucleotides read TGTGCCAGCTCACCGTCCCGGGACAGGGGCGGTAACGAAAAACTGTTTTTT. Protein sequence: CASSPSRDRGGNEKLFF. The complete variable domain, with remaining parts taken from reference TRBV18 and TRBJ1-4, reads NAGVMQNPRHLVRRRGQEARLRCSPMKGHSHVYWYRQLPEEGLKFMVYLQKENIIDESGMPKERFSAEFPKEGPSILRIQQVVRGDSAAYFCASSPSRDRGGNEKLFFGSGTQLSVL.

This clonotype was seen many times. J is TRBJ1-5 and V is TRBV5-6, with no clear D. With 1 base removed from V and 5 bases from J, the gap between germline ends came to 19 bases. Per germline, CDR1 SGHDT and CDR2 YYEEEE. CDR3 size: 17 residues. The CDR3 loop is CASSLSRYQNPYQPQHF. The CDR3 DNA sequence: TGTGCCAGCAGCTTGTCTCGGTATCAAAATCCTTATCAGCCCCAGCATTTT.

This chain connects TRBV7-2 to TRBJ2-7, with TRBD1 as a possible D gene (6 bases). V was pared by 1 base and J by 1 base, with 8 bases between. Per germline, CDR1 SGHTA and CDR2 FQGNSA. This CDR3 has 14 residues. The CDR3 reads CASSLGGLSYEQYF. DNA for the CDR3: TGTGCCAGCAGCTTAGGGGGGCTATCCTACGAGCAGTACTTC. Full variable domain (remainder filled in from reference TRBV7-2 and TRBJ2-7): GAGVSQSPSNKVTEKGKDVELRCDPISGHTALYWYRQSLGQGLEFLIYFQGNSAPDKSGLPSDRFSAERTGGSVSTLTIQRTQQEDSAVYLCASSLGGLSYEQYFGPGTRLTVT.